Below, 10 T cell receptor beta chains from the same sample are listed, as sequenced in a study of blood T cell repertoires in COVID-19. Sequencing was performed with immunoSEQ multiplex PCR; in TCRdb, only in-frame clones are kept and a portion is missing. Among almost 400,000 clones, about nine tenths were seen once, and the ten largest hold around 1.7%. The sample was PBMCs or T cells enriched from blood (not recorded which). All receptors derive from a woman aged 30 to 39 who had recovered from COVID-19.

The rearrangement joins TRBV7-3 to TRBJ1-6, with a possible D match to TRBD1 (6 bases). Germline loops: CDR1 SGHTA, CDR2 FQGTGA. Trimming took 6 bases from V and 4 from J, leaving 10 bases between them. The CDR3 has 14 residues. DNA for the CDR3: TGTGCCAGCAGGAATGGACAGTATAATTCACCCCTCCACTTT. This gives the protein CASRNGQYNSPLHF.

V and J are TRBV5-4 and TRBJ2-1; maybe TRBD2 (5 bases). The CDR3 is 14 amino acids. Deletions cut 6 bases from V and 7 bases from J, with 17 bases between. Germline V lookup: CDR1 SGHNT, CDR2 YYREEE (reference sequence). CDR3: CASNRGRSPNEQFF. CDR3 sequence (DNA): TGTGCCAGCAACCGCGGGCGGTCCCCGAATGAGCAGTTCTTC.

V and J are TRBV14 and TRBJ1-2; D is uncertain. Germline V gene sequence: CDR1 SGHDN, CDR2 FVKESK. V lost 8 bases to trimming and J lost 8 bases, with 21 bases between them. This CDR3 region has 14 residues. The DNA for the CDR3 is TGTGCCAGCTCCCGAGACCTACCCGGAGGGGGCTACACCTTC. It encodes CASSRDLPGGGYTF.

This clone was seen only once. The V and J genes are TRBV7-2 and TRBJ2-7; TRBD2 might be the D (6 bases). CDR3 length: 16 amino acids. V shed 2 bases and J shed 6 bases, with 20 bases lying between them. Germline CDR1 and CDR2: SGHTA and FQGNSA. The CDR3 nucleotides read TGTGCCAGCAGCTTATTACCGGGAGTCGGACGTAGCGAGCAGTACTTC. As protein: CASSLLPGVGRSEQYF.

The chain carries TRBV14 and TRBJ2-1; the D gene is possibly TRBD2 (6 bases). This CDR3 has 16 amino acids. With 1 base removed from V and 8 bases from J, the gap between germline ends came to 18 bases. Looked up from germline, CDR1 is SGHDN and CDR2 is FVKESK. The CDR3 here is CASSQVRSGPLDEQFF. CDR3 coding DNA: TGTGCCAGCAGCCAAGTTAGGAGCGGGCCCTTGGATGAGCAGTTCTTC. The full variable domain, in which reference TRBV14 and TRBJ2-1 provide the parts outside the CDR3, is EAGVTQFPSHSVIEKGQTVTLRCDPISGHDNLYWYRRVMGKEIKFLLHFVKESKQDESGMPNNRFLAERTGGTYSTLKVQPAELEDSGVYFCASSQVRSGPLDEQFFGPGTRLTVL.

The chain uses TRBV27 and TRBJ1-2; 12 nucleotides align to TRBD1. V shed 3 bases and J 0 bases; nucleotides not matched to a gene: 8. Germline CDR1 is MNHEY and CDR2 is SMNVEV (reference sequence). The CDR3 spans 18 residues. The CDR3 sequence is CASSFTGTGGLANYGYTF. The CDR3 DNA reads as TGTGCCAGCAGTTTTACCGGGACAGGGGGCCTGGCTAACTATGGCTACACCTTC.

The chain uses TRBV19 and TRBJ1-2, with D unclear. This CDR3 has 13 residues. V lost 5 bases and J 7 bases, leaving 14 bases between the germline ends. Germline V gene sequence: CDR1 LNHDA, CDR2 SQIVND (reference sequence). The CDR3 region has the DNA TGTGCCAGTAGTCCCGACGAGGGAAGTGGCTACACCTTC. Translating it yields CASSPDEGSGYTF.

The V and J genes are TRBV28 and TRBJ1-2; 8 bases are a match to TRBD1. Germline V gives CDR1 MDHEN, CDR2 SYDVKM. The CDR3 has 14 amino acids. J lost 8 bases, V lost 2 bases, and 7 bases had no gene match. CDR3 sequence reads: CASSLQGARGGYTF. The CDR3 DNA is TGTGCCAGCAGTTTACAGGGGGCGCGAGGAGGCTACACCTTC.

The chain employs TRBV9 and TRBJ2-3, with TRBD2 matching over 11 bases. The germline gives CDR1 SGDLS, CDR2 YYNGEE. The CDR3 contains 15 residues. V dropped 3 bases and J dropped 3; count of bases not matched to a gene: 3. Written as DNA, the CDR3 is TGTGCCAGCAGCGCGACTAGCGGGACAACAGATACGCAGTATTTT. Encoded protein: CASSATSGTTDTQYF.

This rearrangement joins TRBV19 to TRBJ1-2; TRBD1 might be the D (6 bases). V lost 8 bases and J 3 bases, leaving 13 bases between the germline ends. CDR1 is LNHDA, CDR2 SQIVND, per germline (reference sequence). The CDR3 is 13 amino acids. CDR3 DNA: TGTGCCAGTGATACAGGGTTCGACTATGGCTACACCTTC. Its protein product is CASDTGFDYGYTF.